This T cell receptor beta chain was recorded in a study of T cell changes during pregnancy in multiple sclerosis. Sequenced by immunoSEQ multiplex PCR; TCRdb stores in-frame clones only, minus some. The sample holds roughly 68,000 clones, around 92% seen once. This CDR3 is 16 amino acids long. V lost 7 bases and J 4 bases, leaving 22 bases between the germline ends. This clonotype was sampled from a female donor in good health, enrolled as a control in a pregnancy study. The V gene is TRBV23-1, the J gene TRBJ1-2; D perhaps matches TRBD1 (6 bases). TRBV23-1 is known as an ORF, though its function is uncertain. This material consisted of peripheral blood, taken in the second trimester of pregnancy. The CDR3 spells CASTLKGRTAPYGYTF. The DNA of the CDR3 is TGCGCCAGCACCTTGAAGGGCCGGACAGCCCCCTATGGCTACACCTTC.